This record concerns one TCR beta chain sequence. Antigen: not known. The sample originates from a study of T cell responses to AZD1222 COVID-19 vaccine. Study findings and constraints: Seropositive AZD1222 recipients at baseline numbered only five or six. Spike-specific TCR breadth and depth went up after people got two AZD1222 doses. Donors were largely white British and mainly female; clonal diversity was possibly underestimated. Reportedly, nearly half of unique spike TCRs recognized epitopes outside B.1.351/B.1.1.7 mutations.

Produced via immunoSEQ multiplex PCR; TCRdb's table is partial and in-frame only. The sample yields roughly 50,000 clones, roughly 90% seen once. The CDR3 contains 15 residues. The V segment lost 5 bases and the J segment 4 bases; nucleotides outside the gene matches: 5. Germline CDR1 reads SGHTA; CDR2 reads FQGNSA. The source is an adult who received the AZD1222 COVID-19 vaccine. Sequenced here: peripheral blood, sampled 28 days after the second AZD1222 dose. This chain links TRBV7-2 with TRBJ2-1, with TRBD2 matching 10 bases. The CDR3 bases are TGTGCCAGCAGCAAAGGGACTAGCGTTTACAATGAGCAGTTCTTC. The encoded protein is CASSKGTSVYNEQFF. The variable domain in full, completed from reference TRBV7-2 and TRBJ2-1, reads GAGVSQSPSNKVTEKGKDVELRCDPISGHTALYWYRQSLGQGLEFLIYFQGNSAPDKSGLPSDRFSAERTGGSVSTLTIQRTQQEDSAVYLCASSKGTSVYNEQFFGPGTRLTVL.